This record concerns one T cell receptor (beta chain) sequence. Its antigen is unidentified. The record originates from a study of shared clonotypes between healthy human individuals. About the study: Aged between 18 and 49, the donors were a couple of women and three men. A donor's plate count was three for CD4 naive and three for CD4 memory; CD8 naive had two and CD8 memory one. Study-wide findings and caveats: Researchers sampled only blood; tissue repertoires likely differ.

The data were produced by immunoSEQ multiplex PCR, yet TCRdb's version contains in-frame clones alone and is incomplete. The sample lists millions of clones, just over 90% occurring once. The germline gives CDR1 SGHAT, CDR2 FQNNGV. The CDR3 runs to 16 residues. V lost 1 base and J lost 0, with 10 bases in between. Input material: naive CD4+ T cells from PBMCs. Documented subset: CD45RA+ positively selected. This chain links TRBV11-2 with TRBJ1-5, with TRBD1 as a possible D gene (5 bases). This sequence originates from a man aged 18 to 35 in good health. Some clones in this sample may be carry-over from other donors' samples. The chain's CDR3 is CASSLVGGTSNQPQHF. CDR3 DNA: TGTGCCAGCAGCTTAGTCGGTGGGACTAGCAATCAGCCCCAGCATTTT.